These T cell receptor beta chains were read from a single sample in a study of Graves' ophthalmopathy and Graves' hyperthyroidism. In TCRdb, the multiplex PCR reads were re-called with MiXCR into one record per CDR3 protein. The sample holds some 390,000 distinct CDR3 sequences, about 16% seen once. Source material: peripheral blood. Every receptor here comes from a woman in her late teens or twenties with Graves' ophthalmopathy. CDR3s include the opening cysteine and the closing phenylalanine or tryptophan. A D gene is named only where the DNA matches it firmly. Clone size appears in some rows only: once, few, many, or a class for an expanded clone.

CDR3 DNA: TGTGCCAGCTCCCCCGGGCGGGGGGGCATCTACGAGCAGTACTTC; CDR3 protein: CASSPGRGGIYEQYF; J gene: TRBJ2-7; V gene: TRBV18; D gene: TRBD2; clone size: many
CDR3 DNA: TGTGCCAGCAGCTTAGACAGGGGGTCCTACGAGCAGTACTTC; CDR3 protein: CASSLDRGSYEQYF; J gene: TRBJ2-7; V gene: TRBV5-1; D gene: TRBD1; clone size: many
CDR3 DNA: TGTGCCAGCAGTAACCGGGACAGGGTCGGGGCCCTCCACTTT; CDR3 protein: CASSNRDRVGALHF; J gene: TRBJ1-6; V gene: TRBV6-5; D gene: TRBD1; clone size: many
CDR3 DNA: TGTGCCAGCAGTGCTCGGACTAGCGGGGGGACAGGGGAGCAGTACTTC; CDR3 protein: CASSARTSGGTGEQYF; J gene: TRBJ2-7; V gene: TRBV6-4; D gene: TRBD2; clone size: NA
CDR3 DNA: TGTGCCAGCGGGGCGAGGCGGGACTTGACCAACGAGCAGTACTTC; CDR3 protein: CASGARRDLTNEQYF; J gene: TRBJ2-7; V gene: TRBV27; D gene: NA; clone size: many
CDR3 DNA: TGTGCCAGCAGATTCAGCGGGGCCTTACAAGAGACCCAGTACTTC; CDR3 protein: CASRFSGALQETQYF; J gene: TRBJ2-5; V gene: TRBV11-2; D gene: TRBD2; clone size: many
CDR3 DNA: TGTGCCAGCAGTTACTCTGGCGGGGGGACCTACACCGGGGAGCTGTTTTTT; CDR3 protein: CASSYSGGGTYTGELFF; J gene: TRBJ2-2; V gene: TRBV6-5; D gene: TRBD2; clone size: many
CDR3 DNA: TGCAGTGCTAGAGATTTTCAGGCAGGGGCCAATCAGCCCCAGCATTTT; CDR3 protein: CSARDFQAGANQPQHF; J gene: TRBJ1-5; V gene: TRBV20-1; D gene: NA; clone size: many
CDR3 DNA: TGTGCCACCAAAGGGTTCTTGGGGAAGGGAGGCAAAAACATTCAGTACTTC; CDR3 protein: CATKGFLGKGGKNIQYF; J gene: TRBJ2-4; V gene: TRBV10-3; D gene: NA; clone size: many
CDR3 DNA: TGTGCCAGCACCCCTGGACTGTGGGCCACTGAAGCTTTCTTT; CDR3 protein: CASTPGLWATEAFF; J gene: TRBJ1-1; V gene: TRBV25-1; D gene: NA; clone size: many
CDR3 DNA: TGCAGCGTTGAGGGTCGTAGCGGGAGAAACGAGCAGTACTTC; CDR3 protein: CSVEGRSGRNEQYF; J gene: TRBJ2-7; V gene: TRBV29-1; D gene: TRBD2; clone size: many
CDR3 DNA: TGTGCCAGCAGTTTTGCGGAGACCCAGTACTTC; CDR3 protein: CASSFAETQYF; J gene: TRBJ2-5; V gene: TRBV28; D gene: NA; clone size: many
CDR3 DNA: TGTGCCAGCAGTACGGACGGAAACTATGGCTACACCTTC; CDR3 protein: CASSTDGNYGYTF; J gene: TRBJ1-2; V gene: TRBV7-2; D gene: NA; clone size: many
CDR3 DNA: TGCGCCAGCAGGCCGGTGAGCTCCTACGAGCAGTACTTC; CDR3 protein: CASRPVSSYEQYF; J gene: TRBJ2-7; V gene: TRBV5-1; D gene: NA; clone size: many
CDR3 DNA: TGTGCCACCAGTGATCTCGGGGGGACCAACACCGGGGAGCTGTTTTTT; CDR3 protein: CATSDLGGTNTGELFF; J gene: TRBJ2-2; V gene: TRBV24-1; D gene: TRBD2; clone size: many
CDR3 DNA: TGTGCCAGCAGCGGACTGATTAATTCACCCCTCCACTTT; CDR3 protein: CASSGLINSPLHF; J gene: TRBJ1-6; V gene: TRBV3-1; D gene: NA; clone size: many
CDR3 DNA: TGTGCCAGCAGTTTAGGCAGGGCCCGCAATCAGCCCCAGCATTTT; CDR3 protein: CASSLGRARNQPQHF; J gene: TRBJ1-5; V gene: TRBV28; D gene: NA; clone size: many
CDR3 DNA: TGTGCCAGCAGACCTCACTCGGGATCGAACACTGAAGCTTTCTTT; CDR3 protein: CASRPHSGSNTEAFF; J gene: TRBJ1-1; V gene: TRBV27; D gene: NA; clone size: few
CDR3 DNA: TGTGCCAGCAGTTCCTCTACACGAATTTTGGGGAACACTGAAGCTTTCTTT; CDR3 protein: CASSSSTRILGNTEAFF; J gene: TRBJ1-1; V gene: TRBV6-5; D gene: NA; clone size: many
CDR3 DNA: TGCAGTGCTAGAGCCCGGACTAGCGGGAGAGGAGAGACCCAGTACTTC; CDR3 protein: CSARARTSGRGETQYF; J gene: TRBJ2-5; V gene: TRBV20-1; D gene: TRBD2; clone size: many